The sequence of this TCR beta chain was determined in a study of blood T cells in healthy people across ages (dated by TCRdb to the mid-2010s). General notes on the study: In model experiments, template switching captured roughly one uniquely barcoded TCR beta cDNA molecule for every two T cells. Using deep sequencing normalized with unique cDNA molecular identifiers, the study measured how TCR beta repertoire diversity changes with age. The study analyzed two additional independent replicas of 1 million unique cDNA reads from the same blood draw for two donors, one aged 18 to 29 and one aged 80 or older. Four age groups were formed from the donors: young (average approximately 15 years), middle-aged (more than 35), aged (over 55) and long-lived (approximately 78). Donors of different ages were randomly distributed across sequencing lanes to avoid experimental bias. Study-wide findings and limitations: Estimates of total diversity from one million sequenced T cells were regarded as lower bounds and underestimates. Bulk unsorted PBMC profiling prevented conclusive comparison of naive and antigen-experienced compartments. Donor CMV infection status was unknown, potentially confounding age-related changes in expanded clonotypes. As age increased, observed TCR beta diversity per million T cells dropped in a roughly linear way, and a significant reduction was already evident by age 40. The percentage of naive T cells measured by flow cytometry correlated strongly with observed TCR beta diversity. Compared with the aged group, the long-lived group had more naive CD4+ T cells, fewer expanded clones and increased TCR diversity, a pattern suggesting age selection.

The method behind the library was 5' RACE. The sequencing machine was an Illumina HiSeq 2500. A second PCR of roughly 7 to 11 cycles was performed with a sample-barcoded 5' primer and a J-beta primer mix. A unique molecular identifier was introduced onto each TCR beta cDNA molecule by a template-switch 5' adaptor carrying 12 random nucleotides. Each sample yielded at least 2.5 million CDR3-containing paired-end reads. First-strand cDNA was synthesized from all RNA with the Mint cDNA synthesis kit, primed by a TRBC-specific oligonucleotide. After uracil-DNA glycosylase treatment, a first 18-cycle PCR used universal primers M1SS and BC2_uni_R on all cDNA. From the authors' description of their analysis: For normalization, 1 million high-quality reads were randomly selected from each sample, with every read carrying a distinct molecular identifier. Reads with shared molecular identifiers were discarded instead of being binned into consensus sequences. MiTCR, set to a Q25 quality threshold and the strictest error-elimination algorithm, was used for CDR3 identification, clonotype clustering and error correction. Lower-bound total TCR beta diversity was estimated with a nonparametric unseen species model using Euler transformation. The public reads were reprocessed in TCRdb via fastp at Q25 and MiXCR, keeping in-frame beta chains. One record per CDR3 amino acid sequence lists the most common genes and DNA. The V and J calls reflect TCRdb's pipeline rather than the authors' work. The table for this sample lists some 1,500,000 distinct CDR3 sequences; under 55% of them were counted only once. The ten biggest clones cover less than 5% of the sample.

Systemically healthy Caucasian individuals from Russia, 35 to 40 in total and aged roughly 6 to 90 years, were included as donors. Around 9.9 milliliters of peripheral blood were collected from each donor into EDTA-treated Vacutainer tubes. Ficoll-Paque density-gradient centrifugation was used to isolate PBMCs, with at least 6 million per sample. Trizol reagent was used to extract total RNA from the PBMCs, yielding at least 5.5 micrograms per sample. The percentages of naive CD45RAhigh/CD27high T cells were determined by flow cytometry on a PBMC aliquot from every donor. The CDR3, cysteine through phenylalanine, is 16 amino acids long. CDR3 DNA only is kept here, 48 bases in frame from base 1. The germline V gene provides CDR1 SGHDT and CDR2 YYEEEE. V is shortened by 4 bases, J by 1 base, and the region joining them spans 15 bases. Comments on this clonotype: Its antigen has not been determined. Nothing much larger sits one base from this clone, and base qualities are not available.

Sequencing was done on a sample of blood. This clonotype was sampled from a woman between 18 and 29 years old in good health. Recombination joined TRBV5-6 with TRBJ1-5; the D gene is not confidently resolved. The sequenced DNA is TGTGCCAGCAGCGCGAGTTCACCGGTAAGCAATCAGCCCCAGCATTTT. It encodes CASSASSPVSNQPQHF.